This T cell receptor (beta chain) was obtained from a study of OX40 agonist ivuxolimab in advanced cancers. Study context: Anti-PD-1, anti-PD-L1 or anti-CTLA-4 therapy given earlier was allowed, and approximately 40% had some.

Measured with immunoSEQ multiplex PCR; TCRdb has only the in-frame clones, and not every one. Here the sample spans tens of thousands of clones, more than 75% being singletons. Germline-derived CDR1 and CDR2 are SGHRS and YFSETQ. V gave up 3 bases and J gave up 5 bases, with 18 bases separating them. The CDR3 covers 15 residues. Sequenced here: CD4+ or CD8+ T cells sorted from blood, sampled in a trial of the OX40 agonist ivuxolimab. This sequence was found in an adult with an advanced solid tumor such as melanoma, head and neck, liver or kidney cancer. The V gene is TRBV5-1, the J gene TRBJ2-7; tentative D call: TRBD1 (6 bases). The CDR3 loop reads CASSSLKPGHHEQYF. Written as DNA, the CDR3 is TGCGCCAGCAGCTCCCTTAAACCGGGACATCACGAGCAGTACTTC. Looking up the rest from reference TRBV5-1 and TRBJ2-7 gives the full variable domain: KAGVTQTPRYLIKTRGQQVTLSCSPISGHRSVSWYQQTPGQGLQFLFEYFSETQRNKGNFPGRFSGRQFSNSRSEMNVSTLELGDSALYLCASSSLKPGHHEQYFGPGTRLTVT.